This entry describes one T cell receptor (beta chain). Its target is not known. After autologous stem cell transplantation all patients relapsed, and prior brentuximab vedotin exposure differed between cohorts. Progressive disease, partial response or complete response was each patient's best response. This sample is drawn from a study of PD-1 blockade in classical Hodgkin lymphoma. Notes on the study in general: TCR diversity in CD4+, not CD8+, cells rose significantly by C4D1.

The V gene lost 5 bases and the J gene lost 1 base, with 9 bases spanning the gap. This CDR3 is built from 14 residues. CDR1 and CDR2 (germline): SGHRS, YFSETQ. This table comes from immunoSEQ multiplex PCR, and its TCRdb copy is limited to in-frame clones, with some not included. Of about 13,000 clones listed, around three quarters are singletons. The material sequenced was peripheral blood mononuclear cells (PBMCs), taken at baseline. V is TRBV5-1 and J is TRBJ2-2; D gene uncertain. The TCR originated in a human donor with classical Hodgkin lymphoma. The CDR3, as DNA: TGCGCCAGCAGTTTCTCAGGGAACACCGGGGAGCTGTTTTTT. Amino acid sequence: CASSFSGNTGELFF.